Following are 6 T cell receptor beta chains from one sample sequenced in a study of cytotoxic CD8 clonotypes in ibrutinib-treated CLL. Generated by immunoSEQ multiplex PCR, the TCRdb table keeps only in-frame clones and is missing some. The sample carries 55,000 to 60,000 clones, 54% recorded once. Source: PBMCs, taken at disease progression, from a patient treated with ibrutinib. The receptors come from a human donor with chronic lymphocytic leukemia.

This clone has just a few counts. The chain recombines TRBV30 with TRBJ1-1; tentative D call: TRBD1 (6 bases). V gave up 4 bases and J gave up 10 bases, with 19 bases separating them. CDR1 GTSNPN and CDR2 SVGIG come from the germline V gene (reference sequence). The CDR3 is 13 amino acids. The CDR3 here is CAWNPVGGRAAFF. CDR3 nucleotide sequence: TGTGCCTGGAACCCAGTAGGGGGGCGTGCAGCTTTCTTT. The full variable domain, with the rest looked up from reference TRBV30 and TRBJ1-1, is SQTIHQWPATLVQPVGSPLSLECTVEGTSNPNLYWYRQAAGRGLQLLFYSVGIGQISSEVPQNLSASRPQDRQFILSSKKLLLSDSGFYLCAWNPVGGRAAFFGQGTRLTVV.

The rearrangement joins TRBV6-5 to TRBJ1-2, with 8 bases aligning to TRBD1. CDR3 length: 14 residues. Trimming took 2 bases from V and 8 from J; bases not matched to a gene: 7. Germline lookup yields CDR1 MNHEY and CDR2 SVGAGI. CDR3 in DNA: TGTGCCAGCAGTTACGTGCAGGGGGCGCGAGGCTACACCTTC. It yields the protein CASSYVQGARGYTF.

V and J are TRBV11-2 and TRBJ2-1, with D perhaps TRBD1 (7 bases). Germline CDR1 reads SGHAT; CDR2 reads FQNNGV. The CDR3 is 14 residues long. V was shortened by 10 bases and J by 16 bases, with 29 bases between the two germline ends. CDR3 bases: TGTGCCACGGAGAATTACGAGGTGACAGGGAGGAGCTTCTTC. It is translated as CATENYEVTGRSFF.

The rearrangement links TRBV2 to TRBJ2-6, with TRBD2 as a possible D gene (6 bases). CDR3 length: 18 residues. Germline lookup yields CDR1 SNHLY and CDR2 FYNNEI. The germline V and J ends were trimmed by 2 bases and 0 bases, with 14 bases remaining between them. The CDR3 DNA is TGTGCCAGCAGTGAACCTCCTGGGAGGTCCTCTGGGGCCAACGTCCTGACTTTC. It is translated as CASSEPPGRSSGANVLTF.

The rearrangement links TRBV10-3 to TRBJ2-1; weak D call: TRBD1 (6 bases). The ends were cut back, 5 bases at V and 6 bases at J, with 11 bases in the middle. Germline V gene data show CDR1 as ENHRY and CDR2 as SYGVKD. CDR3 length: 13 residues. The CDR3 reads CAISLQGTNEQFF. The CDR3 nucleotides are TGTGCCATCAGTTTACAGGGAACCAATGAGCAGTTCTTC.

The chain combines TRBV10-3 with TRBJ1-3; 8 nucleotides agree with TRBD1. Germline V gene lookup returns CDR1 ENHRY and CDR2 SYGVKD. The V segment lost 3 bases and the J segment 4 bases; nucleotides outside the gene matches: 5. The CDR3 is 15 amino acids. In nucleotides, the CDR3 is TGTGCCATCAGTGACGTGACAGGGGCAGGAAACACCATATATTTT. This sequence encodes CAISDVTGAGNTIYF.